This section outlines one T cell receptor (beta chain) sequence together with its context. These data belong to a study of blood T cell repertoires in COVID-19. Study summary: From T cells, B-cell-depleted T cells, or PBMCs came the material, which was cDNA or gDNA.

Germline V CDR1 and CDR2: LNHDA, SQIVND (reference sequence). The CDR3 spans 13 residues. V lost 5 bases to trimming and J lost 5 bases, with 12 bases between them. Here immunoSEQ multiplex PCR was the method, and the copy in TCRdb shows in-frame clones only, minus some. Altogether roughly 92,000 clones are present, roughly 84% being singletons, with the ten largest covering 4.9%. Sequenced material: peripheral blood. The chain has TRBV19 and TRBJ1-1; no clear D. This sequence originates from a woman of 80 years or more with acute or convalescent COVID-19. Here the CDR3 DNA reads TGTGCCAGTAGTTCGACTAAAACGACTGAAGCTTTCTTT. Protein product: CASSSTKTTEAFF.